This TCR beta chain came from a study of T cell repertoires in cytomegalovirus infection. Study context: From public TCR beta signatures came an indication of both CMV infection and matching HLA type. Study-level findings and limits: What dominated the ex vivo response were HLA-C-restricted CMV-specific TCR beta clonotypes. Frequencies of public TCR beta families were cumulated, and this identified carriers of CMV plus the relevant HLA.

V lost 0 bases and J lost 8, with 14 bases in between. The CDR3 is made up of 14 amino acids. Germline V gene data show CDR1 as SGHDT and CDR2 as YYEEEE. Each CDR3 protein is one row after TCRdb ran MiXCR on the reads. The sample consists of more than 650,000 distinct CDR3 sequences, 35% of them appearing once. Comments on this clonotype: Its antigen is not known.

The V and J genes are TRBV5-6 and TRBJ1-2, with a tentative D call TRBD1 (5 bases). The source of this sequence is a human donor in good health (CMV status not recorded). Some clones in this sample may be carry-over from other donors' samples. Sample: PBMCs. In DNA form, the CDR3 reads TGTGCCAGCAGCTTGGAGGACATGGGGCACGGCTACACCTTC. As protein: CASSLEDMGHGYTF.